This T cell receptor beta chain was identified during a study of blood T cell repertoires in COVID-19. This clone has a single count. Followed over time, Seattle patients had been enrolled while infection was active. TCRdb's copy holds only in-frame clones and misses some; the assay was immunoSEQ multiplex PCR. This sample has 250,000 to 400,000 clones, with about 91% found just once. Germline assignment: CDR1 SGDLS and CDR2 YYNGEE. The CDR3 covers 15 residues. V dropped 2 bases and J dropped 2 bases, with 11 bases sitting between them. V gene TRBV9 combines with J gene TRBJ2-1; weak D call: TRBD1 (6 bases). The sample consisted of peripheral blood. This clonotype was sampled from a woman in her thirties with COVID-19, enrolled during active disease. The CDR3 coding sequence is TGTGCCAGCAGCGTCGGTGGACAGCCCTACAATGAGCAGTTCTTC. As protein: CASSVGGQPYNEQFF.